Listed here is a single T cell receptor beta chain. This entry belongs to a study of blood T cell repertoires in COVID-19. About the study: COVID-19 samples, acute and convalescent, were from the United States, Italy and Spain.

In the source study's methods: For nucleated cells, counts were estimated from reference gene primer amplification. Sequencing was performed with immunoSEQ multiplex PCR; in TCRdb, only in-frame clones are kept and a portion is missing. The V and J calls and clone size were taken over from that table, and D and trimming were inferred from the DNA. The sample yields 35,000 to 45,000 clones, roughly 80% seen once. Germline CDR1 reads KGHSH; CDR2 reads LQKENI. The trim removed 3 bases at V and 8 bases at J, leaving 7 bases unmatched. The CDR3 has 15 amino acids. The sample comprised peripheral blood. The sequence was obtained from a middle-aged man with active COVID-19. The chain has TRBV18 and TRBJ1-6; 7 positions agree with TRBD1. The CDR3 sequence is CASSPGDRQYSPLHF. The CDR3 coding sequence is TGTGCCAGCTCACCCGGGGACAGACAGTATTCACCCCTCCACTTT.